Each of the 3 T cell receptor beta chains below was sequenced from the same sample in a study of T cell responses to AZD1222 COVID-19 vaccine. Only in-frame clones appear in the TCRdb table, and some are missing; sequencing was by immunoSEQ multiplex PCR. The repertoire consists of 150,000 or so clones, with 88% occurring once and the leading ten covering around 3.2%. The source was peripheral blood, collected on day 0 of AZD1222 vaccination. Source of these receptors: an adult in good health.

In its sample, this clone was seen once. J is TRBJ2-4 and V is TRBV13; possible D gene TRBD1, 6 bases. V was trimmed by 6 bases and J by 4 bases, leaving 16 bases between them. CDR3 length equals 15 residues. Germline V gives CDR1 PRHDT, CDR2 FYEKMQ (reference sequence). CDR3 DNA sequence: TGTGCCAGCAGTCAACTCGGGCAGGGGAAAAACATTCAGTACTTC. The encoded protein is CASSQLGQGKNIQYF.

The rearrangement links TRBV3-1 (or the pseudogene TRBV3-2) to TRBJ2-1; 8 bases are shared with TRBD2. The CDR3 runs 16 residues. J was trimmed by 0 bases and V by 5 bases; bases with no gene match: 6. From germline, CDR1 is LGHDT and CDR2 YNNKEL (reference sequence). The CDR3: CASSLSGGGSYNEQFF. The CDR3 DNA sequence: TGTGCCAGCAGCTTGAGCGGGGGCGGCTCCTACAATGAGCAGTTCTTC.

V and J are TRBV5-1 and TRBJ2-7, with 11 bases lining up with TRBD2. V dropped 0 bases and J dropped 7; count of bases not matched to a gene: 6. This CDR3 spans 15 amino acids. Germline V gives CDR1 SGHRS, CDR2 YFSETQ. The CDR3: CASSLGLAGFVEQYF. In DNA, the CDR3 is TGCGCCAGCAGCTTGGGACTAGCGGGATTTGTAGAGCAGTACTTC.